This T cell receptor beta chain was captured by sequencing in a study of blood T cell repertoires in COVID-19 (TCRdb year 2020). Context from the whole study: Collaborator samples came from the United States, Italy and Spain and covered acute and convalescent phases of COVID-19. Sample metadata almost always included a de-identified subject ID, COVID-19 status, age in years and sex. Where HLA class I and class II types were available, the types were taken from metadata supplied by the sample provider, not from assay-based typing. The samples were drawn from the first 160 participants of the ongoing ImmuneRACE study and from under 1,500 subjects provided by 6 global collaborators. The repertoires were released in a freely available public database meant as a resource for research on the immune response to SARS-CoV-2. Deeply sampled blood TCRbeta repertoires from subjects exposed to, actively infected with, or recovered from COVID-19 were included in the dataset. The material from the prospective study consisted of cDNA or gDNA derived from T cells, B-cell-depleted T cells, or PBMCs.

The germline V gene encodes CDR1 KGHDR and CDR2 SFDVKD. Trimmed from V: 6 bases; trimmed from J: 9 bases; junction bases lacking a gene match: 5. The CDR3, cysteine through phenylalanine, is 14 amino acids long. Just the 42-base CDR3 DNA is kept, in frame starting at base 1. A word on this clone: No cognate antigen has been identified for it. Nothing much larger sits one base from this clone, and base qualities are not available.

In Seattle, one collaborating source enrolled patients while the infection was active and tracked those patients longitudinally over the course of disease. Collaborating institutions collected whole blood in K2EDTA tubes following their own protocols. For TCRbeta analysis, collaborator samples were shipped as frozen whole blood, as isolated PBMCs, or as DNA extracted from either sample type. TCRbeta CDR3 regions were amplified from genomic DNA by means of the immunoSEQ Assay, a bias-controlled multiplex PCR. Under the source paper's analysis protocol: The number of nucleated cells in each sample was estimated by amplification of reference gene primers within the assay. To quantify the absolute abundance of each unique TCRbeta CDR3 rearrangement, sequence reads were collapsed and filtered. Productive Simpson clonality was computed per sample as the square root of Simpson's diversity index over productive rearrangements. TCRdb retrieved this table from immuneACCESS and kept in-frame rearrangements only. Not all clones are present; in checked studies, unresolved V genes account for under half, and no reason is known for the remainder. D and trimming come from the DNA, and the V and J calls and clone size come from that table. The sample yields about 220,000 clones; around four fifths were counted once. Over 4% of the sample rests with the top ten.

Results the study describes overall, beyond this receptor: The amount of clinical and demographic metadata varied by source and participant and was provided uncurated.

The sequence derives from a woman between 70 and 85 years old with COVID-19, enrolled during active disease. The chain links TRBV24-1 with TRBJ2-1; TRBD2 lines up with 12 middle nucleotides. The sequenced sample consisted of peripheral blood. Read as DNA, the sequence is TGTGCCACCAGTCCGACTAGCGGGAGTGGTGAGCAGTTCTTC. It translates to CATSPTSGSGEQFF.